This is a list of T cell receptor beta chains from one sample in a study of OX40 agonist ivuxolimab in advanced cancers. TCRdb's table, derived via immunoSEQ multiplex PCR, lists solely in-frame clones and lacks some. The sample contains 55,000 to 75,000 clones, 70% to 90% of which appear only once. Sequenced material: CD4+ or CD8+ T cells sorted from blood, taken in a trial of the OX40 agonist ivuxolimab. Receptors were obtained from an adult with an advanced solid tumor such as melanoma, head and neck, liver or kidney cancer. Each CDR3 is given without its conserved first and last residue. D genes are given only for firm matches.

>TRBD2|TRBV19
ASSAGTSGRIDNEQF
>TRBD1|TRBV5-1
ASSLQGQGRYGYT
>TRBD2|TRBV7-2
ASSLGGGRRGDTQY
>TRBD1|TRBV29-1
SVEQTGGVGYT
>TRBD1|TRBV9
ASSGGGLSYEQY
>TRBD2|TRBV10-3
AISEGTSGSLEQF
>TRBD2|TRBV7-9
ASSLRLAGVETRY
>.|TRBV9
ASSVAHQNTGELF
>.|TRBV9
ASSAEQGPYGYT
>.|TRBV5-1
ASSLAVAALQETQY